Reported below is one T cell receptor beta chain. The data stem from a study of blood T cell repertoires in COVID-19. Study-wide context: Whether acute or convalescent, the COVID-19 samples came from the United States, Italy and Spain.

Assay used: immunoSEQ multiplex PCR; TCRdb lists only in-frame clones, some missing. This sample has 200,000 to 250,000 clones; around 89% occur once, and the top ten carry 0.85% to 0.95%. Participants spanned ages roughly 18 to 95 years and resided in 20 to 30 US areas. Cohorts were determined from participant-reported clinical history. Exposed study participants had met a COVID-19 case within 2 weeks before entry. CDR3 length equals 17 residues. Germline trimming cut 3 bases from V and 1 base from J; bases unmatched to any gene: 7. The V gene's germline CDR1 is KGHSH and CDR2 LQKENI. The V call is TRBV18, the J call TRBJ2-1, with TRBD2 matching 9 bases. Specimen: PBMCs or T cells enriched from blood (not recorded which). This sequence was found in a man aged 50 or older who had been exposed to COVID-19. The CDR3 nucleotides are TGTGCCAGCTCACCCAATAGCGGGAGTTTATCCTACAATGAGCAGTTCTTC. Encoded protein: CASSPNSGSLSYNEQFF.